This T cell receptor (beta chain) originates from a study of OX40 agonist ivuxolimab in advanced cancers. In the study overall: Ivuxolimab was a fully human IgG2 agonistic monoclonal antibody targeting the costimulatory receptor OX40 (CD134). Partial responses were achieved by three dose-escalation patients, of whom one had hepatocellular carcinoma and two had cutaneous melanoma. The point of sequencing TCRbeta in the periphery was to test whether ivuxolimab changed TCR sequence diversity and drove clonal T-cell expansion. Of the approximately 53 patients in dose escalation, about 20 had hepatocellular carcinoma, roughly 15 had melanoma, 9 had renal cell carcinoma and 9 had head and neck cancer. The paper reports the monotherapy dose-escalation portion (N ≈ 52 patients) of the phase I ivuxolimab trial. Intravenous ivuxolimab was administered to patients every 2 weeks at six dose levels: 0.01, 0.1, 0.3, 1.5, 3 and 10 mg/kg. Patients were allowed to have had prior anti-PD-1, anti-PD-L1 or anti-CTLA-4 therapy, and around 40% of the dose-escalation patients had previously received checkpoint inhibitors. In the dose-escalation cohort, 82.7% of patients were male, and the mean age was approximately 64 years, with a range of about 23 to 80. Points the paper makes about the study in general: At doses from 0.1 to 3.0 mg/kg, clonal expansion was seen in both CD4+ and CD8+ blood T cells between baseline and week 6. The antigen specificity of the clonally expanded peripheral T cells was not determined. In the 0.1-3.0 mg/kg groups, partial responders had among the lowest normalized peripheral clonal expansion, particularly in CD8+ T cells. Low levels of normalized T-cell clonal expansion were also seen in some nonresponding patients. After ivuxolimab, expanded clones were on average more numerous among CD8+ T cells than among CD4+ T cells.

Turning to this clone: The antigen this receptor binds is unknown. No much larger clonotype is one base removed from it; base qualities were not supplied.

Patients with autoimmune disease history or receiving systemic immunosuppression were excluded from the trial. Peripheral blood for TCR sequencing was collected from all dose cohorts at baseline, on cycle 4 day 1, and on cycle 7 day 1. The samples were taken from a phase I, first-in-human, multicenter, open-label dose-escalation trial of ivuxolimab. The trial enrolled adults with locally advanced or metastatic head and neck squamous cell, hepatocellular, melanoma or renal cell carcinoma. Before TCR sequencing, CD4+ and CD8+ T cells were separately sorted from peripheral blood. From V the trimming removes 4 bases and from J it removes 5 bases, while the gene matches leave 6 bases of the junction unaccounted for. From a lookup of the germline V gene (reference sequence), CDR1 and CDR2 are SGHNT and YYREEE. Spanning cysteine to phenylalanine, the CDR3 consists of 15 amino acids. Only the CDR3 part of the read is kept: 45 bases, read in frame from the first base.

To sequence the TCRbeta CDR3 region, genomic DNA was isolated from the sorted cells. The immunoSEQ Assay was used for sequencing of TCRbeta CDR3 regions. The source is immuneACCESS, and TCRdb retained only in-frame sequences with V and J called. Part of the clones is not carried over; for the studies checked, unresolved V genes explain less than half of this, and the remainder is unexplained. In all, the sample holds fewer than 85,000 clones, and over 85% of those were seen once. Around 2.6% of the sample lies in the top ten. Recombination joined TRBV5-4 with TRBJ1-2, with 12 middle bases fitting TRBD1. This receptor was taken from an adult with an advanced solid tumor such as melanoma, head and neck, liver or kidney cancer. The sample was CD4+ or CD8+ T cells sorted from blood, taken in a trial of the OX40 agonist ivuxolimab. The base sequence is TGTGCCAGCAGCACGGGGACAGGGGGCCGGTATGGCTACACCTTC. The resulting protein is CASSTGTGGRYGYTF.